What follows describes a single T cell receptor beta chain. Its specificity is unknown. Germline V CDR1 and CDR2: LNHDA, SQIVND (reference sequence). The CDR3 is 14 residues long. V lost 0 bases, J lost 3 bases, and 9 bases lay in between. Generated by immunoSEQ multiplex PCR, the TCRdb table keeps only in-frame clones and is missing some. The sample records 65,000 to 90,000 clones, roughly four fifths being singletons. This sample was taken from a study of OX40 agonist ivuxolimab in advanced cancers. As for the study in general: People in dose escalation had one of these cancers: hepatocellular carcinoma, melanoma, renal cell or head and neck cancer. Among those enrolled, mean age was approximately 60 years (range roughly 23 to 90) and 75% to 85% were male.

Points from the study as a whole: In the 0.1 to 3.0 mg/kg range, CD4+ and CD8+ blood T cells had expanded clonally by week 6. More expanded clones were seen, on average, in CD8+ T cells than in CD4+.

The chain links TRBV19 to TRBJ2-7, with a tentative D call TRBD2 (5 bases). This clonotype was sampled from an adult with an advanced solid tumor such as melanoma, head and neck, liver or kidney cancer. Sequenced material: CD4+ or CD8+ T cells sorted from blood, taken in a trial of the OX40 agonist ivuxolimab. CDR3 sequence: CASSIDSGNYEQYF. CDR3 bases: TGTGCCAGTAGTATAGATTCCGGGAACTACGAGCAGTACTTC.